These 28 T cell receptor beta chains came from one sample sequenced in a study of cytomegalovirus exposure and HLA in healthy donors. The PCR ran on 60 Vbeta and 13 Jbeta primers. Libraries were prepared by immunoSEQ multiplex PCR; TCRdb keeps only in-frame clonotypes and omits some of them. The data contain 200,000 or so clones, 76% of them seen just once; the ten biggest clones take up roughly 0.62%. What was sequenced was PBMCs. These receptors were collected from a man younger than 30 in good health and CMV-seronegative.

This clone came up a few times. The chain uses TRBV7-2 and TRBJ2-7; 11 nucleotides agree with TRBD2. The CDR3 extends over 16 amino acids. Germline lookup yields CDR1 SGHTA and CDR2 FQGNSA. J gave up 0 bases and V 5 bases, and 6 bases lay outside the gene matches. The CDR3 DNA reads TGTGCCAGCAGCGTTTTAGCGGGAGGGTTCTCCTACGAGCAGTACTTC. The encoded protein is CASSVLAGGFSYEQYF.

This clone was recorded once. The chain couples TRBV4-1 to TRBJ2-7; D remains ambiguous. Per germline, CDR1 MGHRA and CDR2 YSYEKL. The V and J ends lost 1 base and 4 bases respectively, with 8 bases between them. The CDR3 totals 13 residues. The CDR3 nucleotides are TGCGCCAGCAGCCAAGGACTCCTTTACGAGCAGTACTTC. Translated: CASSQGLLYEQYF.

In this sample, this clone turned up a few times. This CDR3 reads CASSLGWQGEAFF. In DNA, the CDR3 is TGTGCCAGCAGCTTAGGGTGGCAGGGTGAAGCTTTCTTT. V usage is TRBV7-2 and J usage is TRBJ1-1; D possibly corresponds to TRBD1 (5 bases). From germline, CDR1 is SGHTA and CDR2 FQGNSA. The length of the CDR3 is 13 residues. Trimming left V 1 base short and J 7 bases short, with 10 bases between.

This chain connects TRBV19 to TRBJ1-1; 7 bases line up with TRBD1. The CDR3 sequence is 13 residues long. CDR1 LNHDA and CDR2 SQIVND come from the germline V gene (reference sequence). Trimming at V came to 5 bases and at J to 7 bases, leaving 7 bases not matched to a gene. This chain's CDR3 is CASSADRILEAFF. DNA for the CDR3: TGTGCCAGTAGTGCGGACAGGATACTTGAAGCTTTCTTT.

The chain uses TRBV4-1 and TRBJ2-3, with no clear D. The CDR3 consists of 13 residues. Germline CDR1 reads MGHRA; CDR2 reads YSYEKL. The V gene lost 3 bases and the J gene lost 6 bases, with 10 bases spanning the gap. The CDR3 bases are TGCGCCAGCAGCCAGTTAATCCTGGATACGCAGTATTTT. This translates into CASSQLILDTQYF.

The chain employs TRBV2 and TRBJ2-7, with 11 bases identical to TRBD1. J gave up 0 bases and V 6 bases, and 4 bases lay outside the gene matches. Germline CDR1 is SNHLY and CDR2 is FYNNEI. CDR3 length equals 15 residues. The CDR3, as DNA: TGTGCCAGCAGAAGGGACAGGGGGAGCTCCTACGAGCAGTACTTC. Its protein product is CASRRDRGSSYEQYF.

The table lists this clone with a few counts. V usage is TRBV19 and J usage is TRBJ2-3; 12 bases fit TRBD1. This CDR3 has 15 residues. The germline CDR1 and CDR2 sequences are LNHDA and SQIVND (reference sequence). The trim removed 10 bases at V and 2 bases at J, leaving 7 bases unmatched. The DNA for the CDR3 is TGTGCCACCAGCTCGGGACAGGGGGCCACAGATACGCAGTATTTT. This codes for CATSSGQGATDTQYF.

This chain uses TRBV5-1 with TRBJ2-1; perhaps TRBD2 as D (5 bases). CDR1 is SGHRS and CDR2 is YFSETQ in the germline V gene. V was pared by 3 bases and J by 3 bases, with 13 bases between. The CDR3 totals 15 residues. In nucleotides, the CDR3 is TGCGCCAGCAGCTCCGCTGCGGGCCGCTACAATGAGCAGTTCTTC. This encodes CASSSAAGRYNEQFF.

The chain recombines TRBV11-2 with TRBJ2-5, with D possibly TRBD1 on 6 matching bases. With the DNA end fitting TRBJ2-7 better, the J assignment may be wrong. The CDR3 loop spans 18 amino acids. The germline CDR1 and CDR2 sequences are SGHAT and FQNNGV. The DNA of the CDR3 is TGTGCCAGCAGCTTGACCAGGGGAAATAAAATAAAAACCTACGAGCAGTACTTC. This gives the protein CASSLTRGNKIKTYEQYF.

The chain links TRBV19 to TRBJ2-7; TRBD1 might be the D (5 bases). V gave up 3 bases and J gave up 2 bases, with 11 bases separating them. The CDR3 runs to 14 residues. CDR1 LNHDA and CDR2 SQIVND come from the germline V gene (reference sequence). DNA for the CDR3: TGTGCCAGTAGTATTGCCGACAGTACCTACGAGCAGTACTTC. Its protein product is CASSIADSTYEQYF.

V is TRBV10-3 and J is TRBJ2-3, with TRBD2 matching 9 bases. The CDR3 totals 15 residues. J gave up 11 bases and V 3 bases, and 12 bases lay outside the gene matches. Per germline, CDR1 ENHRY and CDR2 SYGVKD. CDR3 protein: CAISENAGGLGEQYF. CDR3 nucleotide sequence: TGTGCCATCAGTGAAAATGCGGGAGGGCTGGGGGAGCAGTATTTT.

The table lists this clone with a few counts. The sample contains more than one DNA sequence encoding this CDR3. J is TRBJ2-3 and V is TRBV5-1, with 11 bases that match TRBD2. CDR1 and CDR2 (germline): SGHRS, YFSETQ. The CDR3 sequence is 15 residues long. The V and J ends lost 4 bases and 3 bases, in that order; junction bases with no gene match: 4. The CDR3 protein is CASSTTSGSTDTQYF. The CDR3 coding sequence is TGCGCCAGCAGCACCACTAGCGGGAGTACAGATACGCAGTATTTT.

V and J are TRBV14 and TRBJ2-7; TRBD2 aligns across 8 bases. The CDR3 contains 16 residues. V was pared by 1 base and J by 2 bases, with 7 bases of the junction left unmatched. Germline CDR1 is SGHDN and CDR2 is FVKESK. The CDR3 region is CASSQVGLAGTYEQYF. The CDR3 coding sequence is TGTGCCAGCAGCCAAGTAGGGCTAGCGGGCACCTACGAGCAGTACTTC.

The chain uses TRBV6-6 and TRBJ2-5; D gene ambiguous. Trimming shortened V by 0 bases and J by 1 base, and 6 bases separated the two germline ends. This CDR3 has 14 amino acids. CDR1 is MNHNY, CDR2 SVGAGI, per germline (reference sequence). CDR3 DNA: TGTGCCAGCAGTTACTCGGGCAGCCAAGAGACCCAGTACTTC. It encodes CASSYSGSQETQYF.

This clone was observed a few times. J is TRBJ1-2 and V is TRBV9; TRBD1 might be the D (6 bases). In germline, CDR1 is SGDLS, CDR2 YYNGEE. With 4 bases removed from V and 5 bases from J, the gap between germline ends came to 18 bases. This CDR3 has 15 amino acids. Here the CDR3 reads CASSPIGTPHYGYTF. CDR3 DNA sequence: TGTGCCAGCAGCCCAATAGGGACACCACATTATGGCTACACCTTC.

The chain is built from TRBV5-1 and TRBJ1-4; no firm D call. Trimming cost V 7 bases and J 7 bases, with 17 bases left between them. The germline V gene encodes CDR1 SGHRS and CDR2 YFSETQ. This CDR3 is built from 14 residues. CDR3: CASGEGQFGEKLFF. The CDR3 bases are TGCGCCAGCGGGGAGGGTCAATTCGGTGAAAAACTGTTTTTT.

Notes on this clone: The CDR3 does not end in the conserved phenylalanine or tryptophan, so this is likely a read error. The chain carries TRBV5-1 and TRBJ2-7; 10 positions match TRBD1. V lost 0 bases and J lost 6; bases outside the gene matches: 6. The CDR3 is 15 amino acids. CDR1 and CDR2 (germline): SGHRS, YFSETQ. CDR3 DNA sequence: TGCGCCAGCAGCTTGGGGGGGACAGGGGCCTTCGAGCAGTACCTC. Its translation is CASSLGGTGAFEQYL.

The chain joins TRBV7-3 to TRBJ2-1; the match to TRBD2 covers 9 bases. V shed 5 bases, J shed 7 bases, and the junction held 9 bases outside the gene matches. Per germline, CDR1 SGHTA and CDR2 FQGTGA. The CDR3 extends over 15 amino acids. This chain's CDR3 is CASSHGAGGWNEQFF. The CDR3 DNA reads as TGTGCCAGCAGCCATGGGGCGGGAGGGTGGAATGAGCAGTTCTTC.

This rearrangement joins TRBV7-3 to TRBJ1-5, with unresolved D. The CDR3 consists of 13 residues. In germline, CDR1 is SGHTA, CDR2 FQGTGA. Trimming cost V 0 bases and J 7 bases, with 7 bases left between them. The CDR3 spells CASSLTPGQPQHF. CDR3 bases: TGTGCCAGCAGCTTAACTCCGGGACAGCCCCAGCATTTT.

This clone was seen once. The chain carries TRBV5-1 and TRBJ2-7; 7 bases are a match to TRBD1. Trimming removed 0 bases from V and 5 bases from J; junction bases left unmatched: 8. Germline CDR1 is SGHRS and CDR2 is YFSETQ. The length of the CDR3 is 15 residues. For the CDR3, the DNA is TGCGCCAGCAGCTTGGATTTTGCAGGGGGAAACGAGCAGTACTTC. This sequence encodes CASSLDFAGGNEQYF.

The genes are TRBV5-1 and TRBJ2-7; 9 positions match TRBD1. Germline loops: CDR1 SGHRS, CDR2 YFSETQ. V trimming: 0 bases; J trimming: 4 bases; junction bases outside the gene matches: 8. This CDR3 contains 16 residues. As DNA, the CDR3 is TGCGCCAGCAGCTTGGGAGGGACAGGGTCCCCGTACGAGCAGTACTTC. This encodes CASSLGGTGSPYEQYF. Combining the CDR3 with reference TRBV5-1 and TRBJ2-7 gives the whole variable domain KAGVTQTPRYLIKTRGQQVTLSCSPISGHRSVSWYQQTPGQGLQFLFEYFSETQRNKGNFPGRFSGRQFSNSRSEMNVSTLELGDSALYLCASSLGGTGSPYEQYFGPGTRLTVT.

This clone was observed a few times. V is TRBV18 and J is TRBJ2-7; a possible D gene is TRBD1 (6 bases). The CDR3 covers 16 residues. The V end was cut by 0 bases, the J end by 0 bases, with 12 bases between. Germline lookup yields CDR1 KGHSH and CDR2 LQKENI. CDR3 bases: TGTGCCAGCTCACCACCCGGGACATCCAGCTCCTACGAGCAGTACTTC. Translated, it gives CASSPPGTSSSYEQYF.

Only one count was recorded for this clone. The chain recombines TRBV7-8 with TRBJ2-7, with a tentative D call TRBD1 (6 bases). Trimming cost V 5 bases and J 2 bases, with 10 bases left between them. This CDR3 is 13 amino acids long. The germline V gene has CDR1 SGHVS and CDR2 FQNEAQ. The CDR3 sequence: CASSTNRAYEQYF. The CDR3 DNA reads TGTGCCAGCAGCACCAACAGGGCCTACGAGCAGTACTTC. The variable domain in full, completed from reference TRBV7-8 and TRBJ2-7, reads GAGVSQSPRYKVAKRGQDVALRCDPISGHVSLFWYQQALGQGPEFLTYFQNEAQLDKSGLPSDRFFAERPEGSVSTLKIQRTQQEDSAVYLCASSTNRAYEQYFGPGTRLTVT.

This chain's CDR3 is CSVEDLAGIYGYTF. In nucleotides, the CDR3 is TGCAGCGTTGAAGATCTGGCAGGGATCTATGGCTACACCTTC. This rearrangement joins TRBV29-1 to TRBJ1-2, with D tentatively TRBD1 (5 bases). This CDR3 is built from 14 residues. Germline lookup yields CDR1 SQVTM and CDR2 ANQGSEA. With 0 bases removed from V and 4 bases from J, the gap between germline ends came to 12 bases.

The rearrangement links TRBV7-9 to TRBJ2-1; 8 bases are shared with TRBD1. V lost 5 bases to trimming and J lost 4 bases; unmatched junction nucleotides: 7. This CDR3 is built from 15 residues. Germline assignment: CDR1 SEHNR and CDR2 FQNEAQ (reference sequence). CDR3 DNA sequence: TGTGCCAGCAGCCCCAGGGGACAGGTATACAATGAGCAGTTCTTC. It encodes CASSPRGQVYNEQFF.

Only one count was recorded for this clone. The chain combines TRBV7-2 with TRBJ2-1, with a possible D match to TRBD1 (6 bases). The V and J ends lost 4 bases and 7 bases respectively, with 14 bases between them. CDR1 and CDR2 (germline): SGHTA, FQGNSA. CDR3 length: 14 amino acids. In DNA, the CDR3 is TGTGCCAGCAGCTCCGATGACAGGTGGAATGAGCAGTTCTTC. As protein: CASSSDDRWNEQFF.

The chain carries TRBV28 and TRBJ1-5, with 8 bases aligning to TRBD1. The CDR3 spans 20 residues. Germline V CDR1 and CDR2: MDHEN, SYDVKM. J was trimmed by 4 bases and V by 5 bases; bases with no gene match: 22. The CDR3 loop is CASSPSISGQGVPLNQPQHF. The CDR3 DNA reads as TGTGCCAGCAGTCCCTCCATTTCAGGACAGGGAGTTCCCCTTAATCAGCCCCAGCATTTT.

The chain employs TRBV5-1 and TRBJ2-5; D gene ambiguous. V was cut by 0 bases and J by 5 bases, with 11 bases left in between. The CDR3 is made up of 14 amino acids. Germline assignment: CDR1 SGHRS and CDR2 YFSETQ. CDR3 region: CASSLDSNGETQYF. In DNA form, the CDR3 reads TGCGCCAGCAGCTTGGATTCAAACGGGGAGACCCAGTACTTC.